This T cell receptor beta chain was recovered during a study of T-cell memory formation after mild COVID-19. This clonotype was seen a handful of times. TCRdb used MiXCR to reprocess the 5' RACE reads, holding one entry per CDR3 protein. The table has fewer than 90,000 distinct CDR3 sequences, more than 11% seen once. Germline values: CDR1 SEHNR, CDR2 FQNEAQ (reference sequence). The V gene lost 8 bases and the J gene lost 4 bases, with 20 bases spanning the gap. This CDR3 is built from 15 residues. The sample was PBMCs or a T cell subset sorted from them (not recorded which). The chain joins TRBV7-9 to TRBJ1-2; D gene ambiguous. The source is an adult woman who had mild COVID-19 (a few samples of this study predate the infection). Cell type and time point are not known. CDR3 amino acids: CASVGPFKVGYGYTF. The DNA for the CDR3 is TGTGCCAGCGTTGGTCCGTTTAAGGTCGGCTATGGCTACACCTTC.